Listed below are T cell receptor beta chains from one sample, sequenced in a study of blood T cell repertoires in COVID-19. Using immunoSEQ multiplex PCR, the repertoire was profiled, and TCRdb retains in-frame clones only, with some absent. The sample has about 230,000 clones, over 70% seen once. The sequencing input was peripheral blood. All receptors derive from a man in his forties or fifties with active or convalescent COVID-19. The CDR3 runs from the conserved cysteine through the conserved F or W. Fields, in order: clone size, D gene, J gene, V gene, CDR3 DNA, CDR3 protein. The D gene is left open where the match is weak. Clone size is given for some rows only: seen once, a few or many times, or a class if the clone is expanded.

clone size: -
D gene: -
J gene: TRBJ1-2
V gene: TRBV11-3
CDR3 DNA: TGTGCCAGCACCGTAACCAACCTAGACTATGGCTACACCTTC
CDR3 protein: CASTVTNLDYGYTF

clone size: -
D gene: -
J gene: TRBJ1-1
V gene: TRBV6-2/TRBV6-3
CDR3 DNA: TGTGCCAGCAGCCAGACAGTTTCCACTGAAGCTTTCTTT
CDR3 protein: CASSQTVSTEAFF

clone size: -
D gene: -
J gene: TRBJ1-1
V gene: TRBV5-1
CDR3 DNA: TGCGCCAGCAGCTTTCGGGGGAACACTGAAGCTTTCTTT
CDR3 protein: CASSFRGNTEAFF

clone size: -
D gene: -
J gene: TRBJ2-7
V gene: TRBV14
CDR3 DNA: TGTGCCAGCAGCCAAGTACACATCTACGAGCAGTACTTC
CDR3 protein: CASSQVHIYEQYF

clone size: once
D gene: TRBD1
J gene: TRBJ1-1
V gene: TRBV19
CDR3 DNA: TGTGCCAGTAGAAGACCGGGACAGGGTGTGCCTGAAGCTTTCTTT
CDR3 protein: CASRRPGQGVPEAFF

clone size: -
D gene: -
J gene: TRBJ2-1
V gene: TRBV5-8
CDR3 DNA: TGTGCCAGCAGCTTGGGGCGTGGAGGGCTTGAGCAGTTCTTC
CDR3 protein: CASSLGRGGLEQFF

clone size: -
D gene: -
J gene: TRBJ2-1
V gene: TRBV4-2
CDR3 DNA: TGTGCCAGCAGCCAAGGGCACACAGGGAGCAATGAGCAGTTCTTC
CDR3 protein: CASSQGHTGSNEQFF

clone size: -
D gene: TRBD1
J gene: TRBJ2-2
V gene: TRBV5-1
CDR3 DNA: TGCGCCAGCAGCTTGCAGTTACAGGGGGCTGGGTACACCGGGGAGCTGTTTTTT
CDR3 protein: CASSLQLQGAGYTGELFF

clone size: -
D gene: TRBD1
J gene: TRBJ1-2
V gene: TRBV5-1
CDR3 DNA: TGCGCCAGCAGCTTAACAGACAGGGACTACACCTTC
CDR3 protein: CASSLTDRDYTF

clone size: -
D gene: TRBD2
J gene: TRBJ2-2
V gene: TRBV5-1
CDR3 DNA: TGCGCCAGCAGCAATAGCGGGCGCGCCTGGGAGCTGTTTTTT
CDR3 protein: CASSNSGRAWELFF

clone size: -
D gene: TRBD1
J gene: TRBJ2-1
V gene: TRBV30
CDR3 DNA: TGTGCCTGGAGAGTGCCAGGGGGCTCCTACAATGAGCAGTTCTTC
CDR3 protein: CAWRVPGGSYNEQFF

clone size: -
D gene: TRBD1
J gene: TRBJ2-7
V gene: TRBV28
CDR3 DNA: TGTGCCAGCTCAAACTCCGGGACAGGGCACTACGAGCAGTACTTC
CDR3 protein: CASSNSGTGHYEQYF

clone size: -
D gene: TRBD2
J gene: TRBJ2-5
V gene: TRBV6-6
CDR3 DNA: TGTGCCAGCAGTTGGGGACTAGCGGCCCAAGAGACCCAGTACTTC
CDR3 protein: CASSWGLAAQETQYF

clone size: -
D gene: -
J gene: TRBJ2-7
V gene: TRBV7-9
CDR3 DNA: TGTGCCAGCAGCTTGACAGGACCCTACGAGCAGTACTTC
CDR3 protein: CASSLTGPYEQYF

clone size: -
D gene: TRBD1
J gene: TRBJ2-7
V gene: TRBV7-9
CDR3 DNA: TGTGCCAGCAGCTTAGAGGGGGCTTATAGACCATACTTC
CDR3 protein: CASSLEGAYRPYF

clone size: -
D gene: -
J gene: TRBJ2-3
V gene: TRBV30
CDR3 DNA: TGTGCCTGGAGTGTTATCAGTGGAGCGGCAGATACGCAGTATTTT
CDR3 protein: CAWSVISGAADTQYF

clone size: once
D gene: TRBD1
J gene: TRBJ1-2
V gene: TRBV18
CDR3 DNA: TGTGCCAGCTCCCCGGGACAGGGGAACTATGGCTACACCTTC
CDR3 protein: CASSPGQGNYGYTF

clone size: few
D gene: TRBD2
J gene: TRBJ2-1
V gene: TRBV24-1
CDR3 DNA: TGTGCCACCAGTGAAGCCCGGTGGGTAGCGGGAAACAATGAGCAGTTCTTC
CDR3 protein: CATSEARWVAGNNEQFF

clone size: -
D gene: -
J gene: TRBJ1-3
V gene: TRBV30
CDR3 DNA: TGTGCCTGGAGTGTACTCGCACAGTACTCTGGAAACACCATATATTTT
CDR3 protein: CAWSVLAQYSGNTIYF

clone size: few
D gene: -
J gene: TRBJ2-6
V gene: TRBV5-1
CDR3 DNA: TGCGCCAGCAGCTTGGTCGGGGCTGGGGCCAACGTCCTGACTTTC
CDR3 protein: CASSLVGAGANVLTF

clone size: few
D gene: -
J gene: TRBJ2-2
V gene: TRBV24-1
CDR3 DNA: TGTGCCACCAGTGATTACAGGGATAGCGGGGAGCTGTTTTTT
CDR3 protein: CATSDYRDSGELFF

clone size: -
D gene: TRBD2
J gene: TRBJ2-3
V gene: TRBV7-3
CDR3 DNA: TGTGCCAGCAGCCCGACTAGCGGGGCCACAGATACGCAGTATTTT
CDR3 protein: CASSPTSGATDTQYF

clone size: many
D gene: -
J gene: TRBJ2-2
V gene: TRBV5-6
CDR3 DNA: TGTGCCAGCAGCTTGGTATTTCCCACCGGGGAGCTGTTTTTT
CDR3 protein: CASSLVFPTGELFF

clone size: -
D gene: -
J gene: TRBJ2-2
V gene: TRBV29-1
CDR3 DNA: TGCAGCGTTCAGTCCGGGACAATCCCGGCGTCCGGCGGGGAGCTGTTTTTT
CDR3 protein: CSVQSGTIPASGGELFF

clone size: -
D gene: -
J gene: TRBJ2-2
V gene: TRBV18
CDR3 DNA: TGTGCCAGCTCACCACAGGAGAACCCGTCCACCGGGGAGCTGTTTTTT
CDR3 protein: CASSPQENPSTGELFF

clone size: -
D gene: -
J gene: TRBJ1-3
V gene: TRBV11-2
CDR3 DNA: TGTGCCAGCCGCTCCCTTGCGGCCTCTGGAAACACCATATATTTT
CDR3 protein: CASRSLAASGNTIYF

clone size: few
D gene: -
J gene: TRBJ2-7
V gene: TRBV11-3
CDR3 DNA: TGTGCCAGCAGCACCCAAAGTGGACAGACCCCCCCCTACGAGCAGTACTTC
CDR3 protein: CASSTQSGQTPPYEQYF

clone size: -
D gene: TRBD2
J gene: TRBJ2-2
V gene: TRBV9
CDR3 DNA: TGTGCCAGCTCAAAGCGGCTAGCGGGAAGCACCGGGGAGCTGTTTTTT
CDR3 protein: CASSKRLAGSTGELFF

clone size: -
D gene: TRBD2
J gene: TRBJ2-1
V gene: TRBV6-5
CDR3 DNA: TGTGCCAGCAGTTACGGGACTAGCAATGAGCAGTTCTTC
CDR3 protein: CASSYGTSNEQFF

clone size: few
D gene: TRBD2
J gene: TRBJ2-1
V gene: TRBV7-2
CDR3 DNA: TGTGCCAGCAGCCCCGTAGCGGGGGGTCTCTACAATGAGCAGTTCTTC
CDR3 protein: CASSPVAGGLYNEQFF

clone size: -
D gene: TRBD2
J gene: TRBJ2-3
V gene: TRBV3-1/TRBV3-2
CDR3 DNA: TGTGCCAGCAGCCTGGGACTAGCTCTCACAGATACGCAGTATTTT
CDR3 protein: CASSLGLALTDTQYF

clone size: -
D gene: -
J gene: TRBJ1-1
V gene: TRBV6-2/TRBV6-3
CDR3 DNA: TGTGCCAGCAGTTCACCGGGACATAAAGCTTTCTTT
CDR3 protein: CASSSPGHKAFF

clone size: -
D gene: TRBD1
J gene: TRBJ1-4
V gene: TRBV28
CDR3 DNA: TGTGCCAGCAGTTCGCGACAGGGAAAGAATGAAAAACTGTTTTTT
CDR3 protein: CASSSRQGKNEKLFF

clone size: -
D gene: TRBD1
J gene: TRBJ1-2
V gene: TRBV6-4
CDR3 DNA: TGTGCCAGCAGAATGGACAGGGATGATGGCTACACCTTC
CDR3 protein: CASRMDRDDGYTF

clone size: once
D gene: TRBD2
J gene: TRBJ2-2
V gene: TRBV25-1
CDR3 DNA: TGTGCCAGCAGTGCGACCCCCCACAGCGGGATCAACACCGGGGAGCTGTTTTTT
CDR3 protein: CASSATPHSGINTGELFF

clone size: -
D gene: TRBD1
J gene: TRBJ1-4
V gene: TRBV19
CDR3 DNA: TGTGCCAGTAGTCTGGACAGGGACCGTGAAAAACTGTTTTTT
CDR3 protein: CASSLDRDREKLFF

clone size: -
D gene: -
J gene: TRBJ2-7
V gene: TRBV18
CDR3 DNA: TGTGCCAGCTCACCACCCAGTACCTACGAGCAGTACTTC
CDR3 protein: CASSPPSTYEQYF

clone size: -
D gene: -
J gene: TRBJ2-3
V gene: TRBV30
CDR3 DNA: TGTGCCTGGAGACCCCAGGGCCCAGATACGCAGTATTTT
CDR3 protein: CAWRPQGPDTQYF

clone size: -
D gene: TRBD1
J gene: TRBJ1-5
V gene: TRBV30
CDR3 DNA: TGTGCCTGGAGCGTCGACAGGGGTCGCAATCAGCCCCAGCATTTT
CDR3 protein: CAWSVDRGRNQPQHF

clone size: few
D gene: -
J gene: TRBJ1-4
V gene: TRBV30
CDR3 DNA: TGTGCCTGGAGTGCCGCCTTTACAGGGACAACTAATGAAAAACTGTTTTTT
CDR3 protein: CAWSAAFTGTTNEKLFF

clone size: -
D gene: -
J gene: TRBJ1-2
V gene: TRBV7-9
CDR3 DNA: TGTGCCAGCAGCCCAATAATACCGGACGGCGGTAAACGGGGAGGCTACACCTTC
CDR3 protein: CASSPIIPDGGKRGGYTF

clone size: few
D gene: -
J gene: TRBJ2-7
V gene: TRBV11-3
CDR3 DNA: TGTGCCAGCAGCTTGAGTGAGCTCTACGAGCAGTACTTC
CDR3 protein: CASSLSELYEQYF

clone size: many
D gene: -
J gene: TRBJ2-5
V gene: TRBV27
CDR3 DNA: TGTGCCAGCAGTTTTGGTGTGGGGGGGGCTACCGCCACCCAGTACTTC
CDR3 protein: CASSFGVGGATATQYF

clone size: -
D gene: -
J gene: TRBJ1-4
V gene: TRBV6-6
CDR3 DNA: TGTGCCAGCAGGACCCGGGGAGAAACTGAAAAACTGTTTTTT
CDR3 protein: CASRTRGETEKLFF

clone size: -
D gene: -
J gene: TRBJ1-2
V gene: TRBV9
CDR3 DNA: TGTGCCAGCAGCGTAGCCCGGGGGGGTGGCTACACCTTC
CDR3 protein: CASSVARGGGYTF

clone size: -
D gene: TRBD1
J gene: TRBJ1-6
V gene: TRBV3-1/TRBV3-2
CDR3 DNA: TGTGCCAGCAGCCAAGATAGATCGGGACAGCTAAATTCACCCCTCCACTTT
CDR3 protein: CASSQDRSGQLNSPLHF

clone size: -
D gene: -
J gene: TRBJ2-7
V gene: TRBV23-1
CDR3 DNA: TGCGCCAGCCCCTCAGGGGGGCTGGGCGGCTACGAGCAGTACTTC
CDR3 protein: CASPSGGLGGYEQYF

clone size: -
D gene: -
J gene: TRBJ1-1
V gene: TRBV27
CDR3 DNA: TGTGCCAGCAGAGACCGGGGGGTCGGGGTTGGCACTGAAGCTTTCTTT
CDR3 protein: CASRDRGVGVGTEAFF

clone size: -
D gene: TRBD1
J gene: TRBJ2-1
V gene: TRBV19
CDR3 DNA: TGTGCCAGTAGTACCGGGACAGGGAAGATCCAGCAGTTCTTC
CDR3 protein: CASSTGTGKIQQFF

clone size: -
D gene: TRBD1
J gene: TRBJ2-7
V gene: TRBV18
CDR3 DNA: TGTGCCAGCTCACCGGGACAGGAAAGGGTCGACGAGCAGTACTTC
CDR3 protein: CASSPGQERVDEQYF

clone size: -
D gene: TRBD1
J gene: TRBJ2-1
V gene: TRBV30
CDR3 DNA: TGTGCCTGGGGACAGGGCTCGCCCTACAATGAGCAGTTCTTC
CDR3 protein: CAWGQGSPYNEQFF

clone size: -
D gene: -
J gene: TRBJ2-7
V gene: TRBV19
CDR3 DNA: TGTGCCAGTAGTATAGTCCTAGACAGTTACTACGAGCAGTACTTC
CDR3 protein: CASSIVLDSYYEQYF

clone size: -
D gene: TRBD1
J gene: TRBJ1-2
V gene: TRBV13
CDR3 DNA: TGTGCCAGCAGCTTAGATCCTTCCGGGACAGGGGGCTACGGCTACACCTTC
CDR3 protein: CASSLDPSGTGGYGYTF

clone size: once
D gene: TRBD1
J gene: TRBJ1-2
V gene: TRBV5-1
CDR3 DNA: TGCGCCAGCAGCTTGGGACAGGGTAGCTTCTATGGCTACACCTTC
CDR3 protein: CASSLGQGSFYGYTF

clone size: -
D gene: TRBD1
J gene: TRBJ2-6
V gene: TRBV29-1
CDR3 DNA: TGCAGCGTAGCCCGACTCCGGGACAGGGAAAACGTCCTGACTTTC
CDR3 protein: CSVARLRDRENVLTF

clone size: -
D gene: TRBD2
J gene: TRBJ2-3
V gene: TRBV5-1
CDR3 DNA: TGCGCCAGCAGCTTGGATGGGGGACTACCCCCAGATACGCAGTATTTT
CDR3 protein: CASSLDGGLPPDTQYF

clone size: -
D gene: TRBD1
J gene: TRBJ2-2
V gene: TRBV4-2
CDR3 DNA: TGTGCCAGCAGCCAAGTCATGGACAGGGTCGGCACCGGGGAGCTGTTTTTT
CDR3 protein: CASSQVMDRVGTGELFF

clone size: -
D gene: -
J gene: TRBJ1-4
V gene: TRBV6-1
CDR3 DNA: TGTGCCAGCAGTGAATTGGCAGGGCGTACATTGGAAAAACTGTTTTTT
CDR3 protein: CASSELAGRTLEKLFF

clone size: -
D gene: -
J gene: TRBJ1-1
V gene: TRBV30
CDR3 DNA: TGTGCCTGGAGTAAGGACAGAGCCACTGAAGCTTTCTTT
CDR3 protein: CAWSKDRATEAFF